This T cell receptor (beta chain) was profiled in a study of T cell responses to AZD1222 COVID-19 vaccine. Study-wide results and limits: Regions left unmutated in variants are reportedly the target of nearly half of spike-specific TCRs.

The protocol was immunoSEQ multiplex PCR, while the TCRdb copy is restricted to in-frame clones and leaves out a portion. The sample includes 95,000 to 110,000 clones, 90% to 95% of them seen just once. This CDR3 is 16 amino acids long. Germline V gene data show CDR1 as SGHKS and CDR2 as YYEKEE (reference sequence). Trimming cost V 4 bases and J 1 base, with 15 bases left between them. Note on this clone: Its matching antigen is unknown.

The TCR comes from an adult in good health. Sequenced material: peripheral blood, taken on day 0 of AZD1222 vaccination. This chain joins TRBV5-5 and TRBJ1-5, with D perhaps TRBD1 (6 bases). This chain's CDR3 is CASSRDGGGSNQPQHF. The CDR3 DNA reads TGTGCCAGCAGCCGGGACGGAGGGGGGAGCAATCAGCCCCAGCATTTT.